Listed here are 18 T cell receptor beta chains from one sample, sequenced in a study of CD49a tissue-resident CD8 T cells in human skin. Method: immunoSEQ multiplex PCR; TCRdb's copy keeps in-frame clones and lacks some. The table includes some 1,500 clones, 60% to 70% detected once. Sample: CLA- CD8+ effector memory T cells sorted from blood. These receptors were obtained from a human donor in good health.

This clone is classed as large. This chain links TRBV19 with TRBJ2-6; 7 nucleotides align to TRBD1. The CDR3 covers 16 residues. J lost 3 bases, V lost 4 bases, and 6 bases had no gene match. Germline V gene data show CDR1 as LNHDA and CDR2 as SQIVND (reference sequence). The CDR3: CASSTGTVDGANVLTF. In nucleotides, the CDR3 is TGTGCCAGTAGTACCGGGACAGTGGATGGGGCCAACGTCCTGACTTTC.

The chain links TRBV6-5 to TRBJ2-7; a possible D gene is TRBD1 (6 bases). The CDR3 is 15 residues long. Germline assignment: CDR1 MNHEY and CDR2 SVGAGI. V was trimmed by 1 base and J by 2 bases, leaving 12 bases between them. The CDR3 reads CASSYFTGSPYEQYF. In nucleotides, the CDR3 is TGTGCCAGCAGTTACTTTACAGGGAGCCCCTACGAGCAGTACTTC.

The J gene is TRBJ2-4, the V gene TRBV7-8; the match to TRBD2 covers 10 bases. V lost 5 bases, J lost 8 bases, and 12 bases stayed unmatched. Germline loops: CDR1 SGHVS, CDR2 FQNEAQ. The CDR3 sequence is 16 residues long. CDR3 sequence reads: CASSPASGRHSDIQYF. The CDR3 bases are TGTGCCAGCAGCCCGGCTAGCGGGAGACATTCGGACATTCAGTACTTC.

CDR3 nucleotides: TGTGCCAGCAGCTACCCCCGAAGCGGGAAGCATTCCTACGAGCAGTACTTC. The encoded protein is CASSYPRSGKHSYEQYF. The chain couples TRBV7-2 to TRBJ2-7, with 7 bases identical to TRBD2. J lost 1 base, V lost 4 bases, and 13 bases had no gene match. The V gene's germline CDR1 is SGHTA and CDR2 FQGNSA. CDR3 length equals 17 residues.

This sequence joins TRBV6-4 and TRBJ2-3, with 7 bases fitting TRBD2. Trimming cost V 3 bases and J 0 bases; bases outside gene matches: 3. The CDR3 runs to 15 residues. Germline CDR1 and CDR2: MRHNA and SNTAGT. The CDR3: CASSDGGGSTDTQYF. As DNA, the CDR3 is TGTGCCAGCAGTGATGGCGGGGGTAGCACAGATACGCAGTATTTT.

This clone counts as medium-sized (0.01 to 0.1%). V usage is TRBV6-4 and J usage is TRBJ1-1; 7 bases agree with TRBD1. V was clipped by 3 bases and J by 1 base; unmatched bases: 2. CDR3 size: 14 residues. Germline CDR1 is MRHNA and CDR2 is SNTAGT. In DNA, the CDR3 is TGTGCCAGCAGTGAAACAGGGGAGAACACTGAAGCTTTCTTT. Its protein is CASSETGENTEAFF.

The chain is built from TRBV4-1 and TRBJ2-7; 7 nucleotides line up with TRBD1. The CDR3 length is 15 residues. Germline lookup yields CDR1 MGHRA and CDR2 YSYEKL. The V segment lost 3 bases and the J segment 3 bases; nucleotides outside the gene matches: 8. This CDR3 is CASSHEGQKNYEQYF. The CDR3 DNA reads TGCGCCAGCAGCCATGAGGGACAGAAAAACTACGAGCAGTACTTC.

This clone has only a few counts. The chain has TRBV10-1 and TRBJ1-1; D may be TRBD1 (6 bases). The CDR3 contains 14 residues. Germline-derived CDR1 and CDR2 are WNHNN and SYGVQD (reference sequence). Trimming removed 2 bases at V and 4 bases at J, with 11 bases between. CDR3 region: CASSEAGDRTEAFF. The CDR3 DNA follows: TGCGCCAGCAGTGAGGCAGGGGATCGCACTGAAGCTTTCTTT.

By sample fraction, this clone is large (0.1 to 1%). V gene TRBV4-2 combines with J gene TRBJ1-2; TRBD1 aligns across 8 bases. CDR3 length equals 17 residues. Germline loops: CDR1 LGHNA, CDR2 YNFKEQ. The ends lost 2 bases at V and 6 bases at J; junction bases unmatched: 14. CDR3 nucleotides: TGTGCCAGCAGCCAAAACCGGGACAGGAGCTTGTGGGATGGCTACACCTTC. It translates to CASSQNRDRSLWDGYTF.

The rearrangement joins TRBV4-1 to TRBJ2-4, with 13 bases identical to TRBD2. CDR1 and CDR2 from the germline V gene are MGHRA and YSYEKL. The V and J ends lost 4 bases and 1 base, in that order; junction bases with no gene match: 7. The CDR3 extends over 18 amino acids. The CDR3 spells CASSPGLAGVVAKNIQYF. The CDR3 DNA reads TGCGCCAGCAGCCCAGGACTAGCGGGAGTGGTGGCCAAAAACATTCAGTACTTC.

This sequence joins TRBV28 and TRBJ1-5, with 7 bases matching TRBD1. Per germline, CDR1 MDHEN and CDR2 SYDVKM. There are 17 residues in the CDR3. V lost 2 bases to trimming and J lost 0 bases; unmatched junction nucleotides: 7. CDR3 sequence (DNA): TGTGCCAGCAGTTTAGTAGGGGGCATCTCTAGCAATCAGCCCCAGCATTTT. It is translated as CASSLVGGISSNQPQHF.

The CDR3 nucleotides read TGTGCCAGCGGGGAGGGAGGGCAAAATGAGCAGTTCTTC. This sequence encodes CASGEGGQNEQFF. The chain uses TRBV6-4 and TRBJ2-1; 7 positions match TRBD2. CDR3 length equals 13 residues. Germline CDR1 is MRHNA and CDR2 is SNTAGT. Trimming removed 8 bases from V and 7 bases from J; junction bases left unmatched: 8.

The chain carries TRBV6-1 and TRBJ2-6; 8 nucleotides agree with TRBD1. The V gene end was trimmed by 7 bases and the J gene end by 4 bases; junction bases not matched to a gene: 6. The germline gives CDR1 MNHNS, CDR2 SASEGT. The CDR3 runs to 15 residues. The CDR3 loop is CASNRQGSGANVLTF. The CDR3 coding sequence is TGTGCCAGCAACAGACAGGGGTCAGGGGCCAACGTCCTGACTTTC.

V gene TRBV7-6 combines with J gene TRBJ2-1; TRBD2 is a possible D gene (5 bases). V lost 3 bases and J lost 4, with 22 bases in between. Germline-derived CDR1 and CDR2 are SGHVS and FNYEAQ. The CDR3 totals 18 residues. The CDR3 reads CASSLKASVERDYNEQFF. The CDR3 DNA is TGTGCCAGCAGCTTGAAAGCGTCGGTGGAACGGGATTACAATGAGCAGTTCTTC.

The V call is TRBV6-6, the J call TRBJ2-7; no firm D call. V lost 0 bases to trimming and J lost 4 bases, with 10 bases between them. This CDR3 has 14 residues. The germline V gene encodes CDR1 MNHNY and CDR2 SVGAGI (reference sequence). Here the CDR3 DNA reads TGTGCCAGCAGTTACTCTGGTGAGGCATACGAGCAGTACTTC. Residues: CASSYSGEAYEQYF.

The V call is TRBV5-6, the J call TRBJ1-1; 7 nucleotides align to TRBD1. CDR1 is SGHDT, CDR2 YYEEEE, per germline. J lost 3 bases, V lost 4 bases, and 12 bases had no gene match. This CDR3 has 16 amino acids. The CDR3 sequence is CASSLQGGTVDTEAFF. In nucleotides, the CDR3 is TGTGCCAGCAGCCTCCAGGGGGGTACCGTGGACACTGAAGCTTTCTTT.

The chain recombines TRBV6-4 with TRBJ2-3; D gene unclear. Trimming stripped 0 bases from V and 2 bases from J, with 6 bases between. CDR3 size: 14 residues. CDR1 MRHNA and CDR2 SNTAGT come from the germline V gene. CDR3 sequence reads: CASSDSSDTDTQYF. In DNA form, the CDR3 reads TGTGCCAGCAGTGACTCCAGCGACACAGATACGCAGTATTTT.

This sequence joins TRBV19 and TRBJ2-7; D perhaps matches TRBD2 (6 bases). V lost 5 bases to trimming and J lost 7 bases, with 21 bases between them. CDR1 is LNHDA, CDR2 SQIVND, per germline (reference sequence). The CDR3 sequence is 15 residues long. DNA of the CDR3: TGTGCCAGTAGTCCCCGGGACTCTCACGTGGAGGAGCAGTACTTC. This sequence encodes CASSPRDSHVEEQYF.